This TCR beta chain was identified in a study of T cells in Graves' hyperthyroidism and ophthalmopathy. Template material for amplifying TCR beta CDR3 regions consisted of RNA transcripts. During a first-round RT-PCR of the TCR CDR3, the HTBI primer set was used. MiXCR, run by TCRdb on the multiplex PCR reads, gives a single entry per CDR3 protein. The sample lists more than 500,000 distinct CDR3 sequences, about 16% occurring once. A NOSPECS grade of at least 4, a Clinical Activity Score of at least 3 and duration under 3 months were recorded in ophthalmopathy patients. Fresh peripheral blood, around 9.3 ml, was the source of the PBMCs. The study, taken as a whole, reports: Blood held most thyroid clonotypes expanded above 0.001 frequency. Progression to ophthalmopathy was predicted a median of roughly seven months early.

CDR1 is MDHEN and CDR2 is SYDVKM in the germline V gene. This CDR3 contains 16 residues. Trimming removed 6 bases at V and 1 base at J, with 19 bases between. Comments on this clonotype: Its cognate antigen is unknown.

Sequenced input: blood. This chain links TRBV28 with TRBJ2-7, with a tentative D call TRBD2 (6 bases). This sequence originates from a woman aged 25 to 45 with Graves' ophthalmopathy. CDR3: CASSPGQEAGSYEQYF. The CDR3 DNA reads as TGTGCCAGCAGCCCGGGCCAGGAGGCGGGATCCTACGAGCAGTACTTC.